This paragraph reports one TCR beta chain. With 7 bases removed from V and 0 bases from J, the gap between germline ends came to 15 bases. This CDR3 contains 16 residues. Germline V gives CDR1 SNHLY, CDR2 FYNNEI. In the source study's methods: Estimation of nucleated cell counts was performed using reference gene primer amplification. TCRdb keeps only in-frame clones here, not all; method: immunoSEQ multiplex PCR. The V and J calls and clone size were taken over from that table, and D and trimming were inferred from the DNA. The sample yields tens of thousands of clones, roughly 94% seen once. This entry is derived from a study of blood T cell repertoires in COVID-19. Study as a whole: Whether acute or convalescent, the COVID-19 samples came from the United States, Italy and Spain. PBMCs, B-cell-depleted T cells, or T cells were the source of the cDNA or gDNA that made up the material.

The sequence was obtained from a man aged 50 to 59 with active COVID-19. Sequencing was performed on peripheral blood. The chain carries TRBV2 and TRBJ2-2, with D maybe TRBD2 (6 bases). The DNA of the CDR3 is TGTGCCAGCACCCAAGGGGCGGGAACGAACACCGGGGAGCTGTTTTTT. Its translation: CASTQGAGTNTGELFF.